The clone carrying this TCR beta chain showed up just once. No antigen is known for it. This sample was taken from a study of graft-versus-host responses after intestinal transplantation. Study information: All recipients were given anti-thymocyte globulin induction, and tacrolimus and steroids were then administered for roughly 3 years.

Assay used: immunoSEQ multiplex PCR; TCRdb lists only in-frame clones, some missing. The repertoire consists of over 10,000 clones, with 84% occurring once and the leading ten covering roughly a quarter. Findings and limits, study-wide: Within allografts, high graft-versus-host to host-versus-graft clonal ratios were seen among patients with graft-donor T cell macrochimerism.

CDR3 length equals 14 residues. The ends were cut back, 1 base at V and 8 bases at J, with 15 bases in the middle. Looked up from germline, CDR1 is SGHTS and CDR2 is YDEGEE. The material was PBMCs, obtained after intestinal transplantation. The rearrangement links TRBV5-8 to TRBJ1-1; D gene unclear. The TCR comes from a human patient who received an intestinal transplant, so some T cells may come from the graft donor. CDR3 loop: CASSLLPDADEAFF. For the CDR3, the DNA is TGTGCCAGCAGCTTGCTTCCGGACGCAGACGAAGCTTTCTTT.